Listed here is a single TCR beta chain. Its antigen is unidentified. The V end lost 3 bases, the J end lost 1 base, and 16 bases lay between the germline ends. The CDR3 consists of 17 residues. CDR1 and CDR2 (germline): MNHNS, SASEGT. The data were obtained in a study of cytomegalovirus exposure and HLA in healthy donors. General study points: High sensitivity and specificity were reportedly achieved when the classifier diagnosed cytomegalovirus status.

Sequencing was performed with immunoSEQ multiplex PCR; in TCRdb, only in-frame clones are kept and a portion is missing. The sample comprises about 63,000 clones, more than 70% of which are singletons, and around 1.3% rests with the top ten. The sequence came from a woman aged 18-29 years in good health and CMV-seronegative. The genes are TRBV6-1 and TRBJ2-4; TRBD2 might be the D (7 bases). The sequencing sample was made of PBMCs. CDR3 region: CASSEWGGASAKNIQYF. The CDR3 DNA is TGTGCCAGCAGTGAGTGGGGGGGGGCGTCGGCCAAAAACATTCAGTACTTC.